This TCR beta chain derives from a study of CD8+ T cells in alopecia areata. Study outcomes and limitations: Among the 100 top clones, expanded CD8+ clones, like scalp clonality, were significantly decreased by tofacitinib.

Treatment here: oral pan-JAK inhibitor, 5-10 mg twice daily. The CDR3 covers 13 residues. CDR1 and CDR2 (germline): SQVTM, ANQGSEA. Between the trimmed V and J ends, which lost 1 base and 1 base, there was a span of 5 bases. Details on this clone: Its antigen is unidentified.

cDNA prepared by RNA extraction and subsequent reverse transcription served as the template for sequencing. Repertoires were generated with immunoSEQ multiplex PCR, while TCRdb's copy carries only in-frame clones and drops some. The sample consists of some 210,000 clones, roughly 66% of them appearing once. V gene TRBV29-1 combines with J gene TRBJ1-3, with D possibly matching TRBD1 (5 bases). This receptor was identified in a human donor with alopecia areata. This sample comprised CD4+ T cells sorted from blood, obtained around week 44, from a patient treated with tofacitinib. Here the CDR3 reads CSVEGGSGNTIYF. The CDR3, as DNA: TGCAGCGTTGAAGGGGGGTCTGGAAACACCATATATTTT.